A selection of T cell receptor beta chains follows, all from one sample in a study of tumor-infiltrating lymphocytes in primary liver carcinoma. Each CDR3 protein gets one entry after TCRdb re-called the multiplex PCR reads with MiXCR. In the table there are roughly 180,000 distinct CDR3 sequences, roughly three fifths of which are singletons. Sequenced material: peripheral blood. These TCRs come from a man aged 35 to 55 with primary liver carcinoma and hepatitis B virus infection. CDR3s include the opening cysteine and the closing phenylalanine or tryptophan. The order of the fields is J gene, V gene, CDR3 protein.

>TRBJ2-7|TRBV11-2
CASILGGGEQYF
>TRBJ2-7|TRBV29-1
CSVGTGGTYEQYF
>TRBJ2-5|TRBV10-3
CAISELGAEETQYF
>TRBJ2-1|TRBV11-3
CASSFASYNEQFF
>TRBJ2-2|TRBV10-3
CAIKPAVNTGELFF
>TRBJ2-3|TRBV11-2
CASSKRANIGSDTQYF
>TRBJ2-3|TRBV4-2
CASSPQGARGGGTDTQYF
>TRBJ1-4|TRBV6-6
CASSYPGKQLFF
>TRBJ2-3|TRBV12-5
CASGLADTQYF
>TRBJ1-4|TRBV7-9
CASNFDLNRVGEKLFF
>TRBJ2-7|TRBV6-1
CANRVFPASYEQYF
>TRBJ2-1|TRBV28
CASSPLFSEQFF
>TRBJ2-1|TRBV10-3
CAISEDRSREQFF
>TRBJ1-2|TRBV28
CASSSPGYGYTF
>TRBJ2-5|TRBV4-1
CASSQAVGDPETQYF
>TRBJ2-3|TRBV5-5
CASTPPGTDTQYF
>TRBJ2-2|TRBV6-6
CASRRGQNPGELFF
>TRBJ2-7|TRBV6-6
CASSYLLGEYEQYF
>TRBJ2-3|TRBV11-2
CASSSTLADTQYF
>TRBJ2-7|TRBV29-1
CSVARSAYEQYF
>TRBJ1-2|TRBV28
CASSLMGNYGYTF
>TRBJ2-1|TRBV29-1
CSVERTSGRSGSGRNEQFF
>TRBJ1-2|TRBV6-5
CASRGDRGIYGYTF
>TRBJ2-7|TRBV6-2/TRBV6-3
CATYNYEQYF
>TRBJ2-7|TRBV7-9
CASSLGSSGIYEQYF
>TRBJ2-1|TRBV11-1
CSSSLGRDLRDEQFF
>TRBJ2-7|TRBV6-6
CASSSFSGTNYEQYF
>TRBJ2-3|TRBV11-2
CASSLGRSDKKYF
>TRBJ2-1|TRBV12-3/TRBV12-4
CAIIKGTLYNEQFF
>TRBJ2-5|TRBV11-2
CAGGLVGGTPQETQYF
>TRBJ2-2|TRBV6-5
CASSYSDYTGTGELFF
>TRBJ2-7|TRBV6-5
CASSYAFAYEQYF
>TRBJ2-1|TRBV4-1
CASSPRGGQGAYEQFF
>TRBJ1-2|TRBV12-3/TRBV12-4
CTISTGQAIYGYTF
>TRBJ2-7|TRBV5-4
CASSSAGDSGIEQYF
>TRBJ2-5|TRBV12-3/TRBV12-4
CASSDRPLETQYF
>TRBJ2-3|TRBV6-5
CASTLDGGTDTQYF
>TRBJ2-1|TRBV11-2
CASSGLSGIYNGQFF